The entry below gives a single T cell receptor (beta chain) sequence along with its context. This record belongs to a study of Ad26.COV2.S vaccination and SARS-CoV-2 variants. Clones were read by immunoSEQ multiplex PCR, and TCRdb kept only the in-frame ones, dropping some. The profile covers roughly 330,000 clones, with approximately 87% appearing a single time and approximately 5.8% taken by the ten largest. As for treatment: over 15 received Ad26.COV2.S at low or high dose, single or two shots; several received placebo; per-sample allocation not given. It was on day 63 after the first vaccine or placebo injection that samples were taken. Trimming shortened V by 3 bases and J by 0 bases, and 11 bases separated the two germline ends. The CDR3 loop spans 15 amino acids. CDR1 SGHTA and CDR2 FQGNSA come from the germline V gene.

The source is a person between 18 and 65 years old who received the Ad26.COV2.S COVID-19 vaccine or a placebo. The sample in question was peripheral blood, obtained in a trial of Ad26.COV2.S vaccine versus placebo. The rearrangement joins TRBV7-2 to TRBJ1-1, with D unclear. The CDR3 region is CASSLAAEMNTEAFF. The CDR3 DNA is TGTGCCAGCAGCTTGGCGGCTGAGATGAACACTGAAGCTTTCTTT.